Shown below are 20 T cell receptor beta chains from a single sample sequenced in a study of post-analysis software for immune sequencing data. Points from the study as a whole: Comparison of patients with controls showed five TRBV segments more frequent in patients, TRBV5-6, TRBV5-1 and TRBV20-1 among them.

The TCR beta cDNA libraries contained unique molecular identifiers. Each CDR3 protein gets one entry after TCRdb re-called the PCR reads with MiXCR. The profile covers roughly 870,000 distinct CDR3 sequences, with roughly 50% appearing a single time and approximately 4.3% taken by the ten largest. No antigen is known for these receptors. The sequenced sample was blood. These receptors all come from a girl aged 10-17 years with multiple sclerosis.

In regard to this clonotype: Sequence at one end of the junction differs from germline and may be a read error. CDR3 sequence: CASSEGVYSSPLHF. DNA of the CDR3: TGTGCCAGCAGCGAGGGGGTATATAGTTCACCCCTCCACTTT. This chain joins TRBV9 and TRBJ1-6; a possible D gene is TRBD1 (6 bases). The CDR3 is 14 amino acids. The V gene's germline CDR1 is SGDLS and CDR2 YYNGEE. Variable domain in full (rest from reference TRBV9 and TRBJ1-6): DSGVTQTPKHLITATGQRVTLRCSPRSGDLSVYWYQQSLDQGLQFLIQYYNGEERAKGNILERFSAQQFPDLHSELNLSSLELGDSALYFCASSEGVYSSPLHFGNGTRLTVT.

The J gene is TRBJ2-1, the V gene TRBV9; unclear D gene. This CDR3 is built from 14 residues. Germline V gives CDR1 SGDLS, CDR2 YYNGEE. V shed 0 bases and J shed 10 bases, with 14 bases lying between them. The chain's CDR3 is CASSVDYRSNEQFF. The CDR3 bases are TGTGCCAGCAGCGTAGATTATAGGAGCAACGAGCAGTTCTTC.

This chain joins TRBV6-5 and TRBJ1-1; D ambiguous. Deletions cut 2 bases from V and 5 bases from J, with 15 bases between. Germline V gene data show CDR1 as MNHEY and CDR2 as SVGAGI. The CDR3 extends over 15 amino acids. The CDR3 here is CASSYTARGGTEAFF. Here the CDR3 DNA reads TGTGCCAGCAGTTACACGGCTCGCGGTGGGACTGAAGCTTTCTTT.

This clonotype was detected a few times. The V and J genes are TRBV25-1 and TRBJ1-6, with 7 bases aligning to TRBD1. V gave up 8 bases and J gave up 7 bases; unmatched junction bases: 8. Germline CDR1 and CDR2: MGHDK and SYGVNS. The CDR3 has 14 residues. The CDR3 bases are TGTGCCAGCTGTAAAACAGGGGCGAATTCACCCCTCCACTTT. Its protein is CASCKTGANSPLHF.

This clonotype was seen only a few times. This chain joins TRBV5-1 and TRBJ2-3, with unresolved D. Germline V gives CDR1 SGHRS, CDR2 YFSETQ. V lost 5 bases and J 4 bases, leaving 17 bases between the germline ends. The length of the CDR3 is 15 residues. The CDR3, as DNA: TGCGCCAGCAGATCGGCGCCCTCTGGGGCAGATACGCAGTATTTT. Translated, it gives CASRSAPSGADTQYF.

The chain uses TRBV7-9 and TRBJ1-4, with TRBD1 as a possible D gene (6 bases). V lost 6 bases and J lost 1, with 12 bases in between. The CDR3 is made up of 15 amino acids. The germline gives CDR1 SEHNR, CDR2 FQNEAQ (reference sequence). The CDR3 DNA reads as TGTGCCAGCAGGCGATTACAGGGAACTAATGAAAAACTGTTTTTT. This sequence encodes CASRRLQGTNEKLFF. The variable domain in full, with the rest retrieved from reference TRBV7-9 and TRBJ1-4, is DTGVSQNPRHKITKRGQNVTFRCDPISEHNRLYWYRQTLGQGPEFLTYFQNEAQLEKSRLLSDRFSAERPKGSFSTLEIQRTEQGDSAMYLCASRRLQGTNEKLFFGSGTQLSVL.

The rearrangement joins TRBV6-1 to TRBJ1-1, with TRBD1 matching over 7 bases. The CDR3 spans 14 residues. J lost 0 bases, V lost 6 bases, and 4 bases had no gene match. Germline V gene lookup returns CDR1 MNHNS and CDR2 SASEGT. The CDR3 reads CASRTRGVNTEAFF. The CDR3 nucleotides read TGTGCCAGCAGAACCAGGGGGGTGAACACTGAAGCTTTCTTT.

This clonotype was picked up a small number of times. The V call is TRBV20-1, the J call TRBJ2-7; 7 positions match TRBD1. The CDR3 has 15 residues. V lost 0 bases, J lost 1 base, and 6 bases stayed unmatched. CDR1 DFQATT and CDR2 SNEGSKA come from the germline V gene (reference sequence). CDR3 region: CSARDLRQGSYEQYF. CDR3 nucleotides: TGCAGTGCTAGAGATCTTCGACAGGGATCCTACGAGCAGTACTTC.

The chain combines TRBV7-9 with TRBJ2-3; D unresolved. The germline gives CDR1 SEHNR, CDR2 FQNEAQ (reference sequence). The CDR3 sequence is 13 residues long. The V gene lost 11 bases and the J gene lost 1 base, with 13 bases spanning the gap. CDR3: CAAKGRRTDTQYF. CDR3 DNA sequence: TGTGCCGCCAAAGGACGCCGCACAGATACGCAGTATTTT.

The chain uses TRBV7-3 and TRBJ2-7; 12 nucleotides agree with TRBD2. V lost 0 bases, J lost 4 bases, and 10 bases stayed unmatched. The CDR3 extends over 18 amino acids. CDR1 is SGHTA and CDR2 is FQGTGA in the germline V gene. The CDR3 sequence is CASSLTPIVLAGGYEQYF. DNA for the CDR3: TGTGCCAGCAGCTTAACACCTATCGTACTAGCGGGGGGTTACGAGCAGTACTTC.

The chain has TRBV27 and TRBJ2-7; possible D gene TRBD1, 6 bases. V was trimmed by 7 bases and J by 2 bases, leaving 33 bases between them. There are 20 residues in the CDR3. Germline CDR1 and CDR2: MNHEY and SMNVEV (reference sequence). CDR3 region: CASTHFTGSQRQAKTYEQYF. The CDR3 DNA sequence: TGTGCCAGCACCCACTTCACCGGCTCCCAGAGACAGGCGAAAACCTACGAGCAGTACTTC.

This clonotype was picked up a small number of times. The chain uses TRBV7-9 and TRBJ1-2; unclear D gene. This CDR3 is 12 amino acids long. V lost 3 bases to trimming and J lost 7 bases, with 9 bases between them. CDR1 and CDR2 (germline): SEHNR, FQNEAQ (reference sequence). CDR3 sequence: CASSFTAGGYTF. DNA of the CDR3: TGTGCCAGCAGCTTTACCGCAGGTGGCTACACCTTC.

J is TRBJ2-1 and V is TRBV6-2 or TRBV6-3; the match to TRBD2 covers 8 bases. The CDR3 spans 17 residues. The germline CDR1 and CDR2 sequences are MNHEY and SVGEGT. J lost 4 bases, V lost 6 bases, and 14 bases had no gene match. The CDR3 protein is CASSSLGLANRYNEQFF. In DNA form, the CDR3 reads TGTGCCAGCAGCTCCCTAGGACTAGCCAACCGGTACAATGAGCAGTTCTTC.

The CDR3 loop is CASTRKQYPWGYGYTF. The CDR3 nucleotides read TGTGCCAGCACCCGAAAACAGTACCCCTGGGGCTATGGCTACACCTTC. The V gene is TRBV7-9, the J gene TRBJ1-2; D is unresolved. The V gene lost 7 bases and the J gene lost 4 bases, with 22 bases spanning the gap. CDR3 length: 16 amino acids. CDR1 is SEHNR and CDR2 is FQNEAQ in the germline V gene (reference sequence).

The chain is built from TRBV6-6 and TRBJ1-2; TRBD1 aligns across 7 bases. V shed 6 bases and J 4 bases; nucleotides not matched to a gene: 8. Germline CDR1 reads MNHNY; CDR2 reads SVGAGI (reference sequence). The CDR3 is 14 amino acids. The CDR3 nucleotides are TGTGCCAGCAGGCCAGGGGGGTACGGCTATGGCTACACCTTC. It encodes CASRPGGYGYGYTF.

About this clonotype: This could be a read error, since a much larger clone is one nucleotide away. The V gene is TRBV2, the J gene TRBJ2-7; D gene uncertain. CDR3 length equals 12 residues. The germline V and J ends were trimmed by 0 bases and 3 bases, with 3 bases remaining between them. The germline V gene encodes CDR1 SNHLY and CDR2 FYNNEI. The CDR3 nucleotides are TGTGCCAGCAGTGAAGCCTTCTACGAGCAGTACTTC. This encodes CASSEAFYEQYF.

The chain is built from TRBV29-1 and TRBJ2-1; 10 nucleotides match TRBD2. Trimming cost V 4 bases and J 9 bases; bases outside gene matches: 6. Germline assignment: CDR1 SQVTM and CDR2 ANQGSEA. The CDR3 length is 13 residues. CDR3 in amino acids: CSVGAGGALEQFF. CDR3 DNA: TGCAGCGTTGGAGCGGGAGGGGCCCTTGAGCAGTTCTTC.

This clonotype was counted at least ten times. J is TRBJ2-6 and V is TRBV5-1, with no clear D. Germline-derived CDR1 and CDR2 are SGHRS and YFSETQ. V lost 3 bases to trimming and J lost 0 bases, with 4 bases between them. The CDR3 runs 14 residues. For the CDR3, the DNA is TGCGCCAGCAGCTCCAGCTCTGGGGCCAACGTCCTGACTTTC. Its protein is CASSSSSGANVLTF. The full variable domain, in which reference TRBV5-1 and TRBJ2-6 provide the parts outside the CDR3, is KAGVTQTPRYLIKTRGQQVTLSCSPISGHRSVSWYQQTPGQGLQFLFEYFSETQRNKGNFPGRFSGRQFSNSRSEMNVSTLELGDSALYLCASSSSSGANVLTFGAGSRLTVL.

The chain has TRBV29-1 and TRBJ1-5; D is unresolved. The germline V and J ends were trimmed by 3 bases and 0 bases, with 6 bases remaining between them. The germline V gene has CDR1 SQVTM and CDR2 ANQGSEA. This CDR3 has 13 residues. CDR3 DNA sequence: TGCAGCGTTGAGGAGAATAGCAATCAGCCCCAGCATTTT. Protein: CSVEENSNQPQHF.

This chain connects TRBV10-3 to TRBJ2-1; TRBD2 agrees at 10 bases. The CDR3 is 16 residues long. With V trimmed by 4 bases and J by 7 bases, 10 bases remained unmatched. Germline V gene sequence: CDR1 ENHRY, CDR2 SYGVKD. CDR3 amino acids: CAISGSGTSEGNEQFF. CDR3 sequence (DNA): TGTGCCATCAGTGGTTCCGGGACTAGCGAGGGGAATGAGCAGTTCTTC.